These 8 T cell receptor beta chains originate from one sample sequenced in a study of blood T cells in healthy people across ages. The authors ran a second PCR of roughly 6 to 12 cycles using a sample-barcoded 5' primer and a J-beta primer mix. Using its own MiXCR run on the 5' RACE reads, TCRdb lists one record per CDR3 protein. Of approximately 780,000 distinct CDR3 sequences listed, more than 25% are singletons. The same specimen was also included in a second study, on T cells of mothers and their children.

Input material: blood. The receptors here all came from a boy between 10 and 17 years old in good health.

The chain has TRBV20-1 and TRBJ2-7, with 7 bases fitting TRBD2. The CDR3 loop spans 14 amino acids. J lost 4 bases, V lost 6 bases, and 12 bases had no gene match. The V gene's germline CDR1 is DFQATT and CDR2 SNEGSKA (reference sequence). For the CDR3, the DNA is TGCAGTGCGGCTCGGGACTACCTATCTTACGAGCAGTACTTC. It codes for CSAARDYLSYEQYF.

This clonotype was recorded a few times. The gene calls are TRBV13 and TRBJ2-1; 8 bases map to TRBD2. CDR3 length: 14 residues. Germline values: CDR1 PRHDT, CDR2 FYEKMQ (reference sequence). V shed 7 bases, J shed 9 bases, and the junction held 11 bases outside the gene matches. CDR3: CASNHGGAPGEQFF. CDR3 nucleotides: TGTGCCAGCAATCACGGGGGGGCCCCCGGTGAGCAGTTCTTC.

The chain carries TRBV2 and TRBJ1-2; tentatively, D is TRBD1 (5 bases). The CDR3 has 12 residues. V was clipped by 2 bases and J by 8 bases, with 9 bases between them. Germline V gene lookup returns CDR1 SNHLY and CDR2 FYNNEI. CDR3 in amino acids: CASSEQGGGYTF. The CDR3, as DNA: TGTGCCAGCAGTGAACAGGGTGGAGGCTACACCTTC.

This clonotype showed up just a few times. V usage is TRBV7-2 and J usage is TRBJ2-5; weak D call: TRBD2 (6 bases). The end of the DNA aligns better with TRBJ2-7, so the J call may be wrong. This CDR3 is 17 amino acids long. Per germline, CDR1 SGHTA and CDR2 FQGNSA. CDR3 nucleotides: TGTGCCAGCAGCTTAGGGCTCGGGACTCTCAGCTCCTACGAGCAGTACTTC. This encodes CASSLGLGTLSSYEQYF.

This clonotype has just a few counts. The chain combines TRBV5-5 with TRBJ1-4; no reliable D call. CDR3 length: 15 amino acids. V lost 4 bases and J 3 bases, leaving 13 bases between the germline ends. CDR1 is SGHKS and CDR2 is YYEKEE in the germline V gene (reference sequence). The CDR3 loop reads CASSKRGNANEKLFF. The CDR3 nucleotides are TGTGCCAGCAGCAAGCGGGGAAACGCTAATGAAAAACTGTTTTTT.

The chain joins TRBV12-5 to TRBJ2-5; TRBD2 matches 7 bases. Germline V gives CDR1 LGHNT, CDR2 FRNRAP. The CDR3 spans 14 residues. J lost 5 bases, V lost 2 bases, and 5 bases had no gene match. CDR3 sequence reads: CASGLSGTTETQYF. The CDR3, as DNA: TGTGCTAGTGGTTTGTCAGGGACTACCGAGACCCAGTACTTC. The full variable domain, in which reference TRBV12-5 and TRBJ2-5 provide the parts outside the CDR3, is DARVTQTPRHKVTEMGQEVTMRCQPILGHNTVFWYRQTMMQGLELLAYFRNRAPLDDSGMPKDRFSAEMPDATLATLKIQPSEPRDSAVYFCASGLSGTTETQYFGPGTRLLVL.

This clonotype appeared many times. This chain joins TRBV2 and TRBJ2-1; 9 bases align to TRBD1. V shed 6 bases, J shed 10 bases, and the junction held 13 bases outside the gene matches. Germline values: CDR1 SNHLY, CDR2 FYNNEI. This CDR3 has 15 amino acids. The CDR3 bases are TGTGCCAGCAGAGCCGGGACAGGGCTCTTTTGGGAGCAGTTCTTC. This translates into CASRAGTGLFWEQFF.

The chain carries TRBV5-1 and TRBJ2-2; 8 nucleotides agree with TRBD1. Germline CDR1 and CDR2: SGHRS and YFSETQ. The CDR3 consists of 15 residues. After removal of 5 bases from V and 5 bases from J, the junction contained 8 bases not matched to a gene. The CDR3 spells CASSRDRTKTGELFF. CDR3 coding DNA: TGCGCCAGCAGTCGGGACAGGACCAAGACCGGGGAGCTGTTTTTT.